Presented here are 27 T cell receptor beta chains from one specimen sequenced in a study of cytotoxic CD8 clonotypes in ibrutinib-treated CLL. Sequenced by immunoSEQ multiplex PCR; TCRdb stores in-frame clones only, minus some. This table holds 200,000 or so clones, 70% found once. The starting material was PBMCs, obtained after 12 months of ibrutinib treatment. These receptor sequences come from a human donor with chronic lymphocytic leukemia.

This clone was counted only a few times. The chain recombines TRBV19 with TRBJ1-5, with no clear D. Germline V gene sequence: CDR1 LNHDA, CDR2 SQIVND (reference sequence). The V end lost 4 bases, the J end lost 6 bases, and 10 bases lay between the germline ends. The CDR3 length is 13 residues. The CDR3 bases are TGTGCCAGTAGTACGCAGGCTGGTCAGCCCCAGCATTTT. This gives the protein CASSTQAGQPQHF.

The V gene is TRBV7-9, the J gene TRBJ1-1, with D unclear. V was cut by 5 bases and J by 8 bases, with 15 bases left in between. The CDR3 totals 13 residues. CDR1 SEHNR and CDR2 FQNEAQ come from the germline V gene (reference sequence). CDR3 protein: CASSPGPGLEAFF. The DNA of the CDR3 is TGTGCCAGCAGCCCAGGACCGGGCTTGGAAGCTTTCTTT.

The CDR3 sequence is CAWSRRPTSTSYNEQFF. In DNA form, the CDR3 reads TGTGCCTGGAGTAGGCGGCCCACGTCTACCTCCTACAATGAGCAGTTCTTC. The chain recombines TRBV30 with TRBJ2-1; D gene unclear. This CDR3 has 17 amino acids. Trimming left V 2 bases short and J 0 bases short, with 17 bases between. The V gene's germline CDR1 is GTSNPN and CDR2 SVGIG (reference sequence).

This rearrangement joins TRBV2 to TRBJ2-3, with D uncertain. The CDR3 runs 13 residues. V was clipped by 6 bases and J by 0 bases, with 7 bases between them. Looked up from germline, CDR1 is SNHLY and CDR2 is FYNNEI. CDR3 sequence (DNA): TGTGCCAGCAGCTCCCTTAGCACAGATACGCAGTATTTT. Amino acid sequence: CASSSLSTDTQYF.

A few counts support this clone. J is TRBJ2-1 and V is TRBV7-8; D remains unclear. The CDR3 runs to 12 residues. The V gene's germline CDR1 is SGHVS and CDR2 FQNEAQ. Trimming shortened V by 5 bases and J by 9 bases, and 11 bases separated the two germline ends. The CDR3: CASSQVDGEQFF. CDR3 bases: TGTGCCAGCAGCCAAGTTGATGGTGAGCAGTTCTTC. Using reference TRBV7-8 and TRBJ2-1 for the parts outside the CDR3, the full variable domain is GAGVSQSPRYKVAKRGQDVALRCDPISGHVSLFWYQQALGQGPEFLTYFQNEAQLDKSGLPSDRFFAERPEGSVSTLKIQRTQQEDSAVYLCASSQVDGEQFFGPGTRLTVL.

The chain couples TRBV30 to TRBJ2-1, with D hard to call. In germline, CDR1 is GTSNPN, CDR2 SVGIG (reference sequence). Trimming shortened V by 0 bases and J by 3 bases, and 6 bases separated the two germline ends. The CDR3 consists of 13 residues. The CDR3 DNA is TGTGCCTGGAGTGTCTGGGGCTACAATGAGCAGTTCTTC. Translation gives CAWSVWGYNEQFF. The complete variable domain, with remaining parts taken from reference TRBV30 and TRBJ2-1, reads SQTIHQWPATLVQPVGSPLSLECTVEGTSNPNLYWYRQAAGRGLQLLFYSVGIGQISSEVPQNLSASRPQDRQFILSSKKLLLSDSGFYLCAWSVWGYNEQFFGPGTRLTVL.

This chain uses TRBV13 with TRBJ1-4; D not certain. This CDR3 has 14 residues. CDR1 is PRHDT, CDR2 FYEKMQ, per germline (reference sequence). V was pared by 6 bases and J by 2 bases, with 10 bases between. The CDR3 region has the DNA TGTGCCAGCAGACGCGGACTGACTAATGAAAAACTGTTTTTT. This sequence encodes CASRRGLTNEKLFF.

This clone has a handful of counts. The chain joins TRBV6-6 to TRBJ1-2; D remains ambiguous. The CDR3 contains 13 residues. Germline CDR1 and CDR2: MNHNY and SVGAGI (reference sequence). Trimming took 5 bases from V and 7 from J, leaving 14 bases between them. The CDR3 loop is CASSGRREAGYTF. CDR3 in DNA: TGTGCCAGCAGTGGGCGCCGGGAGGCTGGCTACACCTTC.

This clone was observed a handful of times. The rearrangement uses TRBV5-1 and TRBJ2-7; D is perhaps TRBD2 (7 bases). Trimming took 4 bases from V and 0 from J, leaving 11 bases between them. This CDR3 is built from 14 residues. The germline CDR1 and CDR2 sequences are SGHRS and YFSETQ. The CDR3 spells CASSRGGSSYEQYF. In nucleotides, the CDR3 is TGCGCCAGCAGCAGGGGGGGTTCCTCCTACGAGCAGTACTTC.

The chain couples TRBV4-1 to TRBJ1-1; D is undetermined. V was clipped by 1 base and J by 4 bases, with 13 bases between them. The CDR3 is 15 amino acids. CDR1 and CDR2 (germline): MGHRA, YSYEKL. The CDR3 DNA sequence: TGCGCCAGCAGCCAAGTAAATTCGGGATTCACTGAAGCTTTCTTT. The encoded protein is CASSQVNSGFTEAFF.

The rearrangement links TRBV27 to TRBJ2-5, with a possible D match to TRBD2 (6 bases). CDR3 size: 12 residues. The germline gives CDR1 MNHEY, CDR2 SMNVEV (reference sequence). V was clipped by 8 bases and J by 5 bases, with 12 bases between them. CDR3 nucleotides: TGTGCCAGCGCGGGGCGGTGGGAGACCCAGTACTTC. It codes for CASAGRWETQYF.

A few counts support this clone. This rearrangement joins TRBV6-5 to TRBJ2-2, with 9 bases identical to TRBD1. Germline-derived CDR1 and CDR2 are MNHEY and SVGAGI. The V and J ends lost 8 bases and 9 bases, in that order; junction bases with no gene match: 10. The CDR3 loop spans 14 amino acids. CDR3 loop: CASWKGQGIRELFF. The CDR3, as DNA: TGTGCCAGCTGGAAGGGACAGGGTATCAGGGAGCTGTTTTTT.

V usage is TRBV19 and J usage is TRBJ1-2, with D possibly TRBD1 on 5 matching bases. There are 19 residues in the CDR3. Per germline, CDR1 LNHDA and CDR2 SQIVND (reference sequence). Trimming shortened V by 5 bases and J by 2 bases, and 27 bases separated the two germline ends. The CDR3 sequence: CASSSLAAPRMTDNYGYTF. Written as DNA, the CDR3 is TGTGCCAGTAGTTCCCTGGCCGCCCCAAGGATGACAGACAACTATGGCTACACCTTC.

The chain employs TRBV7-9 and TRBJ1-1; the match to TRBD1 covers 10 bases. V lost 5 bases, J lost 5 bases, and 20 bases stayed unmatched. The CDR3 has 19 amino acids. CDR1 and CDR2 from the germline V gene are SEHNR and FQNEAQ (reference sequence). The CDR3 DNA reads as TGTGCCAGCAGCATTTGGACAGGGGGTGCCGGTTTAAGGGATACTGAAGCTTTCTTT. Its protein product is CASSIWTGGAGLRDTEAFF.

The chain uses TRBV2 and TRBJ2-7; 10 positions agree with TRBD2. J lost 2 bases, V lost 5 bases, and 9 bases had no gene match. Germline CDR1 reads SNHLY; CDR2 reads FYNNEI. This CDR3 is 16 amino acids long. The CDR3 sequence: CASSHGGSGRAYEQYF. In nucleotides, the CDR3 is TGTGCCAGCAGTCATGGGGGGAGCGGGAGGGCCTACGAGCAGTACTTC.

A few counts support this clone. The chain joins TRBV7-2 to TRBJ1-2, with D unresolved. Between the trimmed V and J ends, which lost 6 bases and 6 bases, there was a span of 5 bases. CDR3 size: 10 residues. CDR1 and CDR2 (germline): SGHTA, FQGNSA. The CDR3 loop reads CASRGHGYTF. The CDR3 nucleotides are TGTGCCAGCAGGGGCCATGGCTACACCTTC.

This chain links TRBV9 with TRBJ1-1; 7 nucleotides agree with TRBD1. Germline CDR1 SGDLS, CDR2 YYNGEE. Trimming removed 6 bases from V and 8 bases from J; junction bases left unmatched: 13. The length of the CDR3 is 14 residues. The CDR3 DNA is TGTGCCAGCACCCGACAGGGCGGTTCAGGGGAAGCTTTCTTT. Translation gives CASTRQGGSGEAFF.

The V and J genes are TRBV10-1 and TRBJ2-7, with TRBD1 identical over 10 bases. The CDR3 runs 13 residues. V lost 6 bases to trimming and J lost 5 bases; unmatched junction nucleotides: 4. Per germline, CDR1 WNHNN and CDR2 SYGVQD (reference sequence). CDR3 DNA: TGCGCCAGCAGCGACAGGGGGCAGAACGAGCAGTACTTC. Its protein product is CASSDRGQNEQYF.

This chain uses TRBV7-2 with TRBJ1-6, with D possibly TRBD1 on 5 matching bases. The germline V and J ends were trimmed by 5 bases and 11 bases, with 19 bases remaining between them. CDR3 length: 15 residues. Per the germline V gene, CDR1 is SGHTA and CDR2 is FQGNSA. CDR3 in DNA: TGTGCCAGCAGCATAGAGACAGTCCCACTGGCACCCCTCCACTTT. Residues: CASSIETVPLAPLHF.

The chain couples TRBV29-1 to TRBJ1-5; weak D call: TRBD1 (5 bases). Looked up from germline, CDR1 is SQVTM and CDR2 is ANQGSEA. The CDR3 has 15 residues. V was shortened by 7 bases and J by 4 bases, with 20 bases between the two germline ends. The CDR3 loop reads CSALRGPPFNQPQHF. In DNA, the CDR3 is TGCAGCGCCCTGAGGGGACCCCCTTTTAATCAGCCCCAGCATTTT.

This clone was detected many times. This chain links TRBV30 with TRBJ1-3, with a tentative D call TRBD1 (6 bases). CDR3 size: 12 residues. Trimming pared 5 bases from V and 4 bases from J, leaving 9 bases between. The germline CDR1 and CDR2 sequences are GTSNPN and SVGIG (reference sequence). CDR3 residues: CAWVRGGNTIYF. The DNA for the CDR3 is TGTGCCTGGGTCAGGGGAGGAAACACCATATATTTT.

This clone was counted ten times or more. The rearrangement links TRBV4-1 to TRBJ1-1; D call uncertain. Germline V gene sequence: CDR1 MGHRA, CDR2 YSYEKL. This CDR3 has 13 amino acids. The V end was cut by 3 bases, the J end by 1 base, with 6 bases between. CDR3 nucleotides: TGCGCCAGCAGCCACCCGCGGAACACTGAAGCTTTCTTT. It translates to CASSHPRNTEAFF.

The DNA of the CDR3 is TGTGCCAGCAGTCTAATCGGGACTCCTACCTACGAGCAGTACTTC. It codes for CASSLIGTPTYEQYF. The gene calls are TRBV28 and TRBJ2-7, with D tentatively TRBD2 (6 bases). Germline loops: CDR1 MDHEN, CDR2 SYDVKM. CDR3 size: 15 residues. Trimming shortened V by 5 bases and J by 2 bases, and 16 bases separated the two germline ends. The whole variable domain, filled in from reference TRBV28 and TRBJ2-7, reads DVKVTQSSRYLVKRTGEKVFLECVQDMDHENMFWYRQDPGLGLRLIYFSYDVKMKEKGDIPEGYSVSREKKERFSLILESASTNQTSMYLCASSLIGTPTYEQYFGPGTRLTVT.

This chain connects TRBV9 to TRBJ2-2, with 8 bases matching TRBD2. The germline V gene has CDR1 SGDLS and CDR2 YYNGEE. This CDR3 region has 16 residues. After removal of 0 bases from V and 4 bases from J, the junction contained 5 bases not matched to a gene. The DNA of the CDR3 is TGTGCCAGCAGCGTAGCAAGCGGGAGACCCACCGGGGAGCTGTTTTTT. This encodes CASSVASGRPTGELFF.

In this sample, this clone turned up a few times. The chain combines TRBV11-2 with TRBJ1-2; D perhaps matches TRBD1 (5 bases). CDR3 length: 16 amino acids. Germline loops: CDR1 SGHAT, CDR2 FQNNGV. Trimming removed 3 bases at V and 4 bases at J, with 18 bases between. The CDR3 region is CASSLASQAGIYGYTF. CDR3 DNA: TGTGCCAGCAGCTTGGCCTCGCAGGCAGGGATCTATGGCTACACCTTC. The full variable domain, completed using reference TRBV11-2 and TRBJ1-2, is EAGVAQSPRYKIIEKRQSVAFWCNPISGHATLYWYQQILGQGPKLLIQFQNNGVVDDSQLPKDRFSAERLKGVDSTLKIQPAKLEDSAVYLCASSLASQAGIYGYTFGSGTRLTVV.

This chain joins TRBV6-5 and TRBJ1-1, with a possible D match to TRBD1 (6 bases). Germline V gene sequence: CDR1 MNHEY, CDR2 SVGAGI. The CDR3 covers 13 residues. Trimming pared 2 bases from V and 6 bases from J, leaving 10 bases between. CDR3 region: CASSYRTDSEAFF. CDR3 DNA sequence: TGTGCCAGCAGTTACAGGACAGACTCTGAAGCTTTCTTT.

The chain uses TRBV7-2 and TRBJ2-3; 14 bases match TRBD2. V lost 5 bases to trimming and J lost 2 bases; unmatched junction nucleotides: 9. This CDR3 region has 18 residues. In germline, CDR1 is SGHTA, CDR2 FQGNSA. The CDR3 DNA follows: TGTGCCAGCAGCCTACACGGGGGACTAGCGGGGGCCACAGATACGCAGTATTTT. Its translation: CASSLHGGLAGATDTQYF. Drawing the rest from reference TRBV7-2 and TRBJ2-3, the complete variable domain is GAGVSQSPSNKVTEKGKDVELRCDPISGHTALYWYRQSLGQGLEFLIYFQGNSAPDKSGLPSDRFSAERTGGSVSTLTIQRTQQEDSAVYLCASSLHGGLAGATDTQYFGPGTRLTVL.